This entry lists 20 T cell receptor beta chains sequenced from one sample in a study of shared clonotypes between healthy human individuals. Assay: immunoSEQ multiplex PCR; the TCRdb copy retains only in-frame clones and omits some. The sample yields 1.6 million or so clones, around 98.5% seen once. Sequencing was performed on naive CD4+ T cells sorted from blood. As to subset: CD45RA+ positively selected. The receptors shown here come from a young man in good health.

This chain connects TRBV27 to TRBJ2-7, with 11 positions matching TRBD2. The CDR3 extends over 16 amino acids. The germline V gene encodes CDR1 MNHEY and CDR2 SMNVEV (reference sequence). V gave up 5 bases and J gave up 5 bases; unmatched junction bases: 11. The CDR3 DNA follows: TGTGCCAGCAGTCCAAGAATAGCGGGAGGGTTCAACGAGCAGTACTTC. Translating it yields CASSPRIAGGFNEQYF.

This clone has only one observation. The sample holds other DNA sequences that translate to the same CDR3. The V gene is TRBV5-5, the J gene TRBJ1-5; 8 bases fit TRBD1. The CDR3 loop spans 14 amino acids. The germline CDR1 and CDR2 sequences are SGHKS and YYEKEE (reference sequence). V shed 4 bases and J 4 bases; nucleotides not matched to a gene: 4. The CDR3 is CASSLTGGNQPQHF. The CDR3 region has the DNA TGTGCCAGCAGCCTCACAGGGGGGAATCAGCCCCAGCATTTT.

This chain joins TRBV7-9 and TRBJ1-3; a possible D gene is TRBD1 (5 bases). CDR3 length: 18 amino acids. V was shortened by 3 bases and J by 0 bases, with 18 bases between the two germline ends. The V gene's germline CDR1 is SEHNR and CDR2 FQNEAQ (reference sequence). Here the CDR3 reads CASSFGHVESSSGNTIYF. The CDR3 region has the DNA TGTGCCAGCAGCTTCGGACACGTCGAGAGTTCCTCTGGAAACACCATATATTTT. Combining the CDR3 with reference TRBV7-9 and TRBJ1-3 gives the whole variable domain DTGVSQNPRHKITKRGQNVTFRCDPISEHNRLYWYRQTLGQGPEFLTYFQNEAQLEKSRLLSDRFSAERPKGSFSTLEIQRTEQGDSAMYLCASSFGHVESSSGNTIYFGEGSWLTVV.

The chain carries TRBV28 and TRBJ2-7; 13 bases map to TRBD2. The germline CDR1 and CDR2 sequences are MDHEN and SYDVKM. Trimming removed 7 bases from V and 6 bases from J; junction bases left unmatched: 9. CDR3 length: 15 amino acids. The CDR3 DNA sequence: TGTGCCAGCACCGAATCCGGGACTAGCGGGATCGAGCAGTACTTC. Translating gives CASTESGTSGIEQYF.

The gene calls are TRBV10-3 and TRBJ1-1; D might be TRBD1 (5 bases). CDR1 and CDR2 from the germline V gene are ENHRY and SYGVKD. Deletions cut 2 bases from V and 1 base from J, with 11 bases between. The length of the CDR3 is 15 residues. This chain's CDR3 is CAISEVSGKNTEAFF. Written as DNA, the CDR3 is TGTGCCATCAGTGAGGTGTCAGGGAAGAACACTGAAGCTTTCTTT.

The V call is TRBV2, the J call TRBJ1-1; D is ambiguous. The length of the CDR3 is 14 residues. V shed 5 bases and J shed 3 bases, with 13 bases lying between them. Germline V CDR1 and CDR2: SNHLY, FYNNEI. CDR3 nucleotide sequence: TGTGCCAGCAGTCAAAACCCGGGATACACTGAAGCTTTCTTT. This codes for CASSQNPGYTEAFF.

V is TRBV27 and J is TRBJ2-3; 7 nucleotides align to TRBD2. V lost 8 bases to trimming and J lost 0 bases; unmatched junction nucleotides: 2. The V gene's germline CDR1 is MNHEY and CDR2 SMNVEV (reference sequence). CDR3 size: 13 residues. CDR3 residues: CASRGGSTDTQYF. In nucleotides, the CDR3 is TGTGCCAGCCGCGGGGGTAGCACAGATACGCAGTATTTT.

The genes are TRBV5-4 and TRBJ1-4, with 7 nucleotides matching TRBD1. CDR3 length: 13 residues. V lost 7 bases, J lost 8 bases, and 8 bases stayed unmatched. Per germline, CDR1 SGHNT and CDR2 YYREEE (reference sequence). The CDR3 here is CASAGRGSEKLFF. The DNA for the CDR3 is TGTGCCAGCGCGGGCAGGGGGAGCGAAAAACTGTTTTTT.

The chain combines TRBV11-2 with TRBJ1-4; D remains ambiguous. Trimming took off 2 bases at V and 5 bases at J, with 6 bases between the two ends. CDR3 length equals 13 residues. Germline CDR1 and CDR2: SGHAT and FQNNGV. This chain's CDR3 is CASSLFLNEKLFF. CDR3 coding DNA: TGTGCCAGCAGCTTATTCCTCAATGAAAAACTGTTTTTT.

The rearrangement uses TRBV29-1 and TRBJ2-1; 8 bases line up with TRBD1. V was clipped by 4 bases and J by 0 bases; unmatched bases: 5. The CDR3 totals 15 residues. In germline, CDR1 is SQVTM, CDR2 ANQGSEA. Written as DNA, the CDR3 is TGCAGCGTTGCAGGGGGCTCTAGCTCCTACAATGAGCAGTTCTTC. Its translation: CSVAGGSSSYNEQFF.

V is TRBV19 and J is TRBJ1-2; no definite D call. Germline-derived CDR1 and CDR2 are LNHDA and SQIVND (reference sequence). V lost 5 bases to trimming and J lost 2 bases, with 12 bases between them. This CDR3 has 14 amino acids. CDR3 sequence reads: CASSLEIRNYGYTF. As DNA, the CDR3 is TGTGCCAGTAGTCTCGAGATCAGGAACTATGGCTACACCTTC.

The chain recombines TRBV2 with TRBJ2-7, with 7 bases lining up with TRBD2. The CDR3 has 19 amino acids. Unmatched junction bases numbered 24, after V lost 6 bases and J lost 4 bases. Germline CDR1 SNHLY, CDR2 FYNNEI. CDR3 bases: TGTGCCAGCAGAACCCCCCCCCGGGTGGGATTCAAAGCGGGATACGAGCAGTACTTC. Its protein is CASRTPPRVGFKAGYEQYF. Based on the CDR3 plus reference TRBV2 and TRBJ2-7, the full variable domain is EPEVTQTPSHQVTQMGQEVILRCVPISNHLYFYWYRQILGQKVEFLVSFYNNEISEKSEIFDDQFSVERPDGSNFTLKIRSTKLEDSAMYFCASRTPPRVGFKAGYEQYFGPGTRLTVT.

V gene TRBV7-2 combines with J gene TRBJ2-1, with 8 nucleotides matching TRBD2. Per the germline V gene, CDR1 is SGHTA and CDR2 is FQGNSA. CDR3 length: 16 amino acids. V gave up 1 base and J gave up 4 bases; unmatched junction bases: 6. The CDR3 loop reads CASSLGGTSRYNEQFF. CDR3 coding DNA: TGTGCCAGCAGCTTAGGTGGGACTAGTCGATACAATGAGCAGTTCTTC.

J is TRBJ1-5 and V is TRBV15; a possible D gene is TRBD1 (6 bases). The CDR3 length is 15 residues. Trimming pared 5 bases from V and 2 bases from J, leaving 13 bases between. CDR1 and CDR2 from the germline V gene are LNHNV and YYDKDF (reference sequence). CDR3 bases: TGTGCCACCAGCCTTGGGGGGCTCGGCAATCAGCCCCAGCATTTT. This codes for CATSLGGLGNQPQHF.

V gene TRBV7-9 combines with J gene TRBJ1-1, with 11 bases matching TRBD1. The CDR3 spans 16 residues. Germline CDR1 SEHNR, CDR2 FQNEAQ (reference sequence). V shed 5 bases and J 3 bases; nucleotides not matched to a gene: 8. The CDR3 protein is CASSPGQGVFDTEAFF. The CDR3 DNA reads as TGTGCCAGCAGCCCGGGACAGGGGGTTTTCGACACTGAAGCTTTCTTT.

The chain links TRBV7-6 to TRBJ2-5; TRBD2 matches at 8 bases. Germline CDR1 reads SGHVS; CDR2 reads FNYEAQ. J was trimmed by 7 bases and V by 5 bases; bases with no gene match: 18. The CDR3 covers 17 residues. The CDR3 region is CASSPPLREGIHGTQYF. The CDR3 nucleotides read TGTGCCAGCAGCCCCCCCCTACGGGAGGGAATCCATGGGACCCAGTACTTC. Together with reference TRBV7-6 and TRBJ2-5, the CDR3 gives the full variable domain: GAGVSQSPRYKVTKRGQDVALRCDPISGHVSLYWYRQALGQGPEFLTYFNYEAQQDKSGLPNDRFSAERPEGSISTLTIQRTEQRDSAMYRCASSPPLREGIHGTQYFGPGTRLLVL.

The chain carries TRBV5-1 and TRBJ2-1, with 11 nucleotides matching TRBD2. The germline CDR1 and CDR2 sequences are SGHRS and YFSETQ. This CDR3 spans 16 amino acids. Losses at the gene ends were 1 base for V and 5 bases for J; bases not matched to a gene: 5. The CDR3 DNA reads TGCGCCAGCAGCTTGTTGGAGGGACTAGCGGACAATGAGCAGTTCTTC. Protein sequence: CASSLLEGLADNEQFF.

Concerning this clone itself: The sample has other DNA sequences that encode this CDR3 too. V usage is TRBV9 and J usage is TRBJ2-7; TRBD2 aligns across 8 bases. CDR3 size: 14 residues. In germline, CDR1 is SGDLS, CDR2 YYNGEE. With 2 bases clipped from V and 0 bases from J, the junction kept 1 base outside the gene matches. For the CDR3, the DNA is TGTGCCAGCAGCGTTGGACTAGCCTCCTACGAGCAGTACTTC. Translating it yields CASSVGLASYEQYF.

The chain carries TRBV6-5 and TRBJ1-3; no clear D gene. V was clipped by 0 bases and J by 1 base, with 10 bases between them. Germline V lookup: CDR1 MNHEY, CDR2 SVGAGI. The CDR3 covers 16 residues. The CDR3 DNA is TGTGCCAGCAGTTACTCCGGTATTAAGTCTGGAAACACCATATATTTT. Amino acid sequence: CASSYSGIKSGNTIYF.

The chain combines TRBV7-8 with TRBJ1-4; 10 bases are shared with TRBD1. This CDR3 contains 15 residues. Trimming cost V 8 bases and J 1 base; bases outside gene matches: 4. The germline CDR1 and CDR2 sequences are SGHVS and FQNEAQ. The CDR3 nucleotides read TGTGCCAGCGTGGGGACAGGGGTAACTAATGAAAAACTGTTTTTT. Protein product: CASVGTGVTNEKLFF.